The rows below give T cell receptor beta chains drawn from one sample of a study of cytomegalovirus exposure and HLA in healthy donors. Generated by immunoSEQ multiplex PCR, the TCRdb table keeps only in-frame clones and is missing some. The sample holds under 200,000 clones, more than 70% seen once. Sequences were obtained from PBMCs. These receptors all stem from a male donor in good health and CMV-seronegative. Both conserved end residues are trimmed from each CDR3. Clone size is shown for a subset of rows, as once, few, many or a class of expanded clone.

V,J,size,CDR3
TRBV9,TRBJ2-2,-,ASSVAAGELF
TRBV7-9,TRBJ2-7,-,SSSLLTGGHYDEQY
TRBV10-3,TRBJ1-2,-,AIRGDRGQYGYT
TRBV6-5,TRBJ1-5,-,ASSYRQGGNQPQH
TRBV14,TRBJ2-7,once,ASLASEQY
TRBV25-1,TRBJ2-3,-,ASSPRLARTDTQY
TRBV5-6,TRBJ2-7,-,ASSPGLAASYEQY
TRBV4-3,TRBJ2-1,-,ASSQTLTTSSYNEQF
TRBV10-3,TRBJ1-5,-,AISESPTGSGQPQH
TRBV10-1,TRBJ2-5,-,ASSESKRTTGIRETQY
TRBV21-1,TRBJ2-7,-,ASSNPGLACYEQY
TRBV7-3,TRBJ1-1,-,ASSLTPGMNTEAF
TRBV27,TRBJ1-1,-,ASRASIGNTEAF
TRBV12-5,TRBJ1-4,-,ASGLARQGEEKLF
TRBV12-5,TRBJ1-5,-,ASGLVQGFGQPQH
TRBV6-4,TRBJ2-1,-,ASSDEAGANNEQF
TRBV6-6,TRBJ1-5,few,ASIADRDNQPQH
TRBV5-1,TRBJ1-2,-,ASSLGDGTSNYGYT
TRBV7-2,TRBJ1-2,-,ASSRQGYGYT
TRBV9,TRBJ1-6,-,ASNSRSGEGSPLH
TRBV30,TRBJ2-3,few,AWSKGGPDTQY
TRBV6-1,TRBJ2-7,few,ASRLTGGNEQY
TRBV30,TRBJ2-5,-,AWSSGQGEATQY
TRBV9,TRBJ2-1,-,ASSFRDRGFGEQF
TRBV30,TRBJ1-2,-,AWRDRAPYGYT
TRBV6-5,TRBJ1-1,-,ASSLAYQGAEAF
TRBV9,TRBJ2-7,-,ASSAASGTGAYEQY
TRBV5-1,TRBJ2-1,-,ASRMLSSRINNEQF
TRBV5-1,TRBJ2-7,-,ASSGGDRYEQY
TRBV2,TRBJ1-1,-,ATADGTVEAF
TRBV6-6,TRBJ1-1,few,ASTPAGTGRWTEAF
TRBV11-3,TRBJ2-4,once,ASSTGQGNIQY
TRBV6-5,TRBJ2-3,-,ASSLLGLDSDTQY
TRBV7-9,TRBJ1-2,-,ASSPTGGSGYT
TRBV2,TRBJ2-2,once,ASLDRGGTGELF
TRBV5-1,TRBJ2-3,-,ASSPGQTTDTQY
TRBV4-2,TRBJ1-2,-,ASSQDRESVCGYT
TRBV19,TRBJ2-7,-,ATGDRDAYEQY
TRBV7-2,TRBJ2-1,-,ASSTGTSNYNEQF
TRBV5-6,TRBJ2-1,-,ASSRVLGVTYNEQF
TRBV20-1,TRBJ1-2,-,SASTGTGYT
TRBV4-2,TRBJ1-1,-,ASSHQTGAVTEAF
TRBV5-1,TRBJ1-2,-,ASSPQGGATGYT
TRBV4-2,TRBJ2-5,few,ASSQGQGTQETQY
TRBV6-5,TRBJ2-3,-,ASSRGYGTDTQY
TRBV6-4,TRBJ2-3,-,ASSDGSSGGSTDTQY
TRBV19,-,once,ASVAGGTSYEQY
TRBV9,TRBJ1-5,-,ASSVGPGLNQPQH
TRBV10-3,TRBJ2-3,few,AISSGVTDTQY